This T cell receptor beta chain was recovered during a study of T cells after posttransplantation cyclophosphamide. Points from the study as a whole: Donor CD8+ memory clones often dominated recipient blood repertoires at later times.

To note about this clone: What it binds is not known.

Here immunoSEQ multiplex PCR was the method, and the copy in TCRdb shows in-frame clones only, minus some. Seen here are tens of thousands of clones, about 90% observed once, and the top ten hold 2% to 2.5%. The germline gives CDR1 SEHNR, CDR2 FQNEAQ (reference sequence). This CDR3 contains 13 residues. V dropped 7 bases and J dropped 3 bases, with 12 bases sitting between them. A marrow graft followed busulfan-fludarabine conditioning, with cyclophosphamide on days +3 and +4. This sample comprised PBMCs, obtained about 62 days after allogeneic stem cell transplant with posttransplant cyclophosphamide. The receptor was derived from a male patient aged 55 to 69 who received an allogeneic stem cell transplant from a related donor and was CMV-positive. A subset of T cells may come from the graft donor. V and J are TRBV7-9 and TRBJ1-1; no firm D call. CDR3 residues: CASTSPGDTEAFF. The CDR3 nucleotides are TGTGCCAGCACTTCTCCCGGAGACACTGAAGCTTTCTTT.